Listed here are 32 T cell receptor beta chains from one sample, sequenced in a study of blood T cell repertoires in COVID-19. TCRdb's copy holds only in-frame clones and misses some; the assay was immunoSEQ multiplex PCR. The table shows some 260,000 clones, with about nine tenths occurring only once. The specimen was PBMCs or T cells enriched from blood (not recorded which). These receptors all come from a woman aged 30 to 39 with acute COVID-19.

The chain joins TRBV9 to TRBJ1-2; a weak D match, TRBD1 (5 bases). The length of the CDR3 is 15 residues. Germline CDR1 SGDLS, CDR2 YYNGEE. V was cut by 6 bases and J by 10 bases, with 25 bases left in between. The CDR3 spells CASNKDSSSWGDYTF. The DNA of the CDR3 is TGTGCCAGCAATAAAGACAGTAGCTCGTGGGGTGACTACACCTTC.

This clone has only one observation. V usage is TRBV7-8 and J usage is TRBJ2-3; 10 bases map to TRBD2. The junction had 4 bases not matched to a gene; V was cut back by 4 bases and J by 3 bases. CDR1 SGHVS and CDR2 FQNEAQ come from the germline V gene. This CDR3 has 15 amino acids. CDR3 amino acids: CASSSSGSTTDTQYF. As DNA, the CDR3 is TGTGCCAGCAGCTCTAGCGGGAGTACGACAGATACGCAGTATTTT.

The rearrangement joins TRBV7-9 to TRBJ2-1, with 8 bases fitting TRBD1. Germline-derived CDR1 and CDR2 are SEHNR and FQNEAQ (reference sequence). The V segment lost 5 bases and the J segment 8 bases; nucleotides outside the gene matches: 14. This CDR3 has 16 residues. CDR3 region: CASSPQGAASFDEQFF. The DNA of the CDR3 is TGTGCCAGCAGCCCCCAGGGGGCGGCCTCTTTCGATGAGCAGTTCTTC.

This clone was detected many times. The rearrangement joins TRBV9 to TRBJ2-1; 8 bases align to TRBD2. J gave up 0 bases and V 3 bases, and 2 bases lay outside the gene matches. The germline gives CDR1 SGDLS, CDR2 YYNGEE. The CDR3 totals 15 residues. The CDR3 DNA sequence: TGTGCCAGCAGCGAAGGGACTAGCTCCTACAATGAGCAGTTCTTC. It is translated as CASSEGTSSYNEQFF. The variable domain in full, completed from reference TRBV9 and TRBJ2-1, reads DSGVTQTPKHLITATGQRVTLRCSPRSGDLSVYWYQQSLDQGLQFLIQYYNGEERAKGNILERFSAQQFPDLHSELNLSSLELGDSALYFCASSEGTSSYNEQFFGPGTRLTVL.

CDR3 in amino acids: CASSPTGQNNQPQHF. For the CDR3, the DNA is TGCGCCAGCAGCCCTACGGGACAGAACAATCAGCCCCAGCATTTT. This chain uses TRBV5-1 with TRBJ1-5, with 7 nucleotides matching TRBD1. The CDR3 is made up of 15 amino acids. With V trimmed by 4 bases and J by 3 bases, 7 bases remained unmatched. Germline values: CDR1 SGHRS, CDR2 YFSETQ.

This chain connects TRBV6-5 to TRBJ2-7, with 7 bases that match TRBD1. Germline V CDR1 and CDR2: MNHEY, SVGAGI. This CDR3 is 13 amino acids long. V lost 7 bases, J lost 2 bases, and 5 bases stayed unmatched. DNA for the CDR3: TGTGCCAGCACCGACAGGGTCGCCTACGAGCAGTACTTC. Its protein product is CASTDRVAYEQYF.

The chain combines TRBV3-1 (or the pseudogene TRBV3-2) with TRBJ2-2, with D maybe TRBD2 (6 bases). The V and J ends lost 5 bases and 5 bases respectively, with 9 bases between them. Germline values: CDR1 LGHDT, CDR2 YNNKEL (reference sequence). This CDR3 spans 13 amino acids. In DNA form, the CDR3 reads TGTGCCAGCAGCTTCCGGGGGACCGGGGAGCTGTTTTTT. Its protein is CASSFRGTGELFF.

The V and J genes are TRBV28 and TRBJ2-5, with 16 bases lining up with TRBD2. V lost 5 bases, J lost 5 bases, and 8 bases stayed unmatched. The CDR3 has 17 amino acids. CDR1 is MDHEN and CDR2 is SYDVKM in the germline V gene. The CDR3 nucleotides read TGTGCCAGCAGTCTGGGACTAGCGGGGGGGCTGGGTGAGACCCAGTACTTC. Its protein product is CASSLGLAGGLGETQYF.

DNA for the CDR3: TGTGCCAGCAGCCCTGGACTAGCGGGAGATACGCAGTATTTT. Encoded protein: CASSPGLAGDTQYF. The chain couples TRBV11-3 to TRBJ2-3; 11 bases are shared with TRBD2. Germline V gene sequence: CDR1 SGHNT, CDR2 YENEEA. Trimming removed 5 bases from V and 5 bases from J; junction bases left unmatched: 3. The CDR3 loop spans 14 amino acids.

The J gene is TRBJ2-3, the V gene TRBV2; 7 nucleotides line up with TRBD1. Germline CDR1 and CDR2: SNHLY and FYNNEI. The V and J ends lost 6 bases and 3 bases, in that order; junction bases with no gene match: 6. This CDR3 has 14 amino acids. The CDR3: CASRGRGFTDTQYF. DNA of the CDR3: TGTGCCAGCAGAGGCAGGGGGTTTACAGATACGCAGTATTTT.

This clone was detected only a few times. The chain joins TRBV19 to TRBJ1-2; D might be TRBD1 (5 bases). V was pared by 4 bases and J by 2 bases, with 11 bases between. CDR3 size: 14 residues. Germline CDR1 and CDR2: LNHDA and SQIVND (reference sequence). CDR3 loop: CASSKTRGNYGYTF. CDR3 DNA sequence: TGTGCCAGTAGTAAAACCCGGGGGAACTATGGCTACACCTTC.

V usage is TRBV4-2 and J usage is TRBJ2-1; D perhaps matches TRBD1 (6 bases). Germline-derived CDR1 and CDR2 are LGHNA and YNFKEQ. The CDR3 has 15 residues. The V gene lost 0 bases and the J gene lost 8 bases, with 14 bases spanning the gap. The CDR3 DNA reads TGTGCCAGCAGCCAAGAAGGGGACATCAACGATGAGCAGTTCTTC. This gives the protein CASSQEGDINDEQFF.

This chain joins TRBV10-3 and TRBJ1-6; D is undetermined. The V and J ends lost 4 bases and 9 bases respectively, with 7 bases between them. There are 12 residues in the CDR3. Per germline, CDR1 ENHRY and CDR2 SYGVKD. CDR3 sequence (DNA): TGTGCCATCAGTGTCTTTAGTTCACCCCTCCACTTT. Protein product: CAISVFSSPLHF.

The chain has TRBV11-2 and TRBJ2-1; D possibly corresponds to TRBD1 (5 bases). Trimming took 6 bases from V and 7 from J, leaving 19 bases between them. CDR3 size: 15 residues. From germline, CDR1 is SGHAT and CDR2 FQNNGV. The chain's CDR3 is CASRRQTSPGNEQFF. CDR3 nucleotide sequence: TGTGCCAGCAGACGACAGACTTCCCCCGGGAATGAGCAGTTCTTC.

The chain couples TRBV20-1 to TRBJ2-5, with 9 bases aligning to TRBD2. The CDR3 has 16 residues. V gave up 3 bases and J gave up 4 bases; unmatched junction bases: 12. Looked up from germline, CDR1 is DFQATT and CDR2 is SNEGSKA (reference sequence). The chain's CDR3 is CSASSLAGTGGETQYF. CDR3 DNA sequence: TGCAGTGCTAGTTCCCTAGCGGGAACTGGGGGAGAGACCCAGTACTTC.

The rearrangement uses TRBV6-5 and TRBJ1-4; D may be TRBD1 (6 bases). CDR1 is MNHEY, CDR2 SVGAGI, per germline. The CDR3 covers 14 residues. V was trimmed by 5 bases and J by 5 bases, leaving 12 bases between them. CDR3 residues: CASSPGQTNEKLFF. CDR3 bases: TGTGCCAGCAGTCCGGGACAAACGAATGAAAAACTGTTTTTT.

The gene calls are TRBV25-1 and TRBJ2-7, with TRBD1 identical over 8 bases. CDR1 is MGHDK, CDR2 SYGVNS, per germline. The V gene end was trimmed by 5 bases and the J gene end by 4 bases; junction bases not matched to a gene: 7. This CDR3 has 14 amino acids. CDR3 in DNA: TGTGCCAGCAGTAGGGCAGGGGGCTCGTACGAGCAGTACTTC. Its translation: CASSRAGGSYEQYF.

V gene TRBV5-1 combines with J gene TRBJ1-1; 8 bases fit TRBD1. The CDR3 is 16 amino acids. In germline, CDR1 is SGHRS, CDR2 YFSETQ. Trimming cost V 3 bases and J 1 base; bases outside gene matches: 8. The CDR3 reads CASSWGPGQANTEAFF. In DNA, the CDR3 is TGCGCCAGCAGCTGGGGTCCGGGACAGGCGAACACTGAAGCTTTCTTT. Full variable domain (outside the CDR3, taken from reference TRBV5-1 and TRBJ1-1): KAGVTQTPRYLIKTRGQQVTLSCSPISGHRSVSWYQQTPGQGLQFLFEYFSETQRNKGNFPGRFSGRQFSNSRSEMNVSTLELGDSALYLCASSWGPGQANTEAFFGQGTRLTVV.

The chain carries TRBV2 and TRBJ1-4, with D perhaps matching TRBD1 (5 bases). From germline, CDR1 is SNHLY and CDR2 FYNNEI. This CDR3 has 14 amino acids. Trimming left V 5 bases short and J 8 bases short, with 15 bases between. The CDR3 reads CASSLLQVEEKLFF. The CDR3 nucleotides are TGTGCCAGCAGTCTTTTACAGGTGGAGGAAAAACTGTTTTTT.

The rearrangement uses TRBV6-2 or TRBV6-3 and TRBJ2-3, with D uncertain. The CDR3 covers 12 residues. Trimming cost V 2 bases and J 3 bases, with 3 bases left between them. From germline, CDR1 is MNHEY and CDR2 SVGEGT. The CDR3 region is CASSYPTDTQYF. The CDR3 DNA sequence: TGTGCCAGCAGTTACCCTACAGATACGCAGTATTTT.

With respect to this clone: At one end, the junction sequence differs from germline, possibly due to a read error. The genes are TRBV18 and TRBJ1-5, with TRBD1 matching over 9 bases. Germline CDR1 and CDR2: KGHSH and LQKENI. The CDR3 covers 17 residues. Here the CDR3 reads CASSPRTGEVGNQPQHF. CDR3 in DNA: TGTGCCAGCTCGCCACGGACAGGGGAGGTCGGCAATCAGCCCCAGCATTTT. Together with reference TRBV18 and TRBJ1-5, the CDR3 gives the full variable domain: NAGVMQNPRHLVRRRGQEARLRCSPMKGHSHVYWYRQLPEEGLKFMVYLQKENIIDESGMPKERFSAEFPKEGPSILRIQQVVRGDSAAYFCASSPRTGEVGNQPQHFGDGTRLSIL.

The chain recombines TRBV5-1 with TRBJ2-5; perhaps TRBD2 as D (5 bases). Germline V gene lookup returns CDR1 SGHRS and CDR2 YFSETQ. Trimming removed 4 bases from V and 2 bases from J, with 6 bases in between. CDR3 length equals 12 residues. CDR3 residues: CASSPGQETQYF. CDR3 sequence (DNA): TGCGCCAGCAGCCCGGGGCAAGAGACCCAGTACTTC. The full variable domain, in which reference TRBV5-1 and TRBJ2-5 provide the parts outside the CDR3, is KAGVTQTPRYLIKTRGQQVTLSCSPISGHRSVSWYQQTPGQGLQFLFEYFSETQRNKGNFPGRFSGRQFSNSRSEMNVSTLELGDSALYLCASSPGQETQYFGPGTRLLVL.

The CDR3 nucleotides read TGTGCCACCAGCAGAGATTCAGGTTATGGGCGGGGGGCTCAAGAGACCCAGTACTTC. Translating it yields CATSRDSGYGRGAQETQYF. The chain uses TRBV15 and TRBJ2-5; 8 bases fit TRBD2. J was trimmed by 2 bases and V by 0 bases; bases with no gene match: 14. There are 19 residues in the CDR3. Germline loops: CDR1 LNHNV, CDR2 YYDKDF (reference sequence). Full variable domain (missing parts from reference TRBV15 and TRBJ2-5): DAMVIQNPRYQVTQFGKPVTLSCSQTLNHNVMYWYQQKSSQAPKLLFHYYDKDFNNEADTPDNFQSRRPNTSFCFLDIRSPGLGDTAMYLCATSRDSGYGRGAQETQYFGPGTRLLVL.

The V and J genes are TRBV5-4 and TRBJ2-1, with 10 bases that match TRBD2. This CDR3 has 15 amino acids. Per the germline V gene, CDR1 is SGHNT and CDR2 is YYREEE (reference sequence). V was clipped by 4 bases and J by 4 bases; unmatched bases: 5. This chain's CDR3 is CASSKASGGYNEQFF. The CDR3 DNA is TGTGCCAGCAGCAAAGCTAGCGGGGGTTACAATGAGCAGTTCTTC.

The chain joins TRBV19 to TRBJ1-2; D gene uncertain. This CDR3 has 15 residues. The germline gives CDR1 LNHDA, CDR2 SQIVND (reference sequence). Trimming stripped 2 bases from V and 6 bases from J, with 16 bases between. The CDR3 here is CASSILTGRGDGYTF. The DNA for the CDR3 is TGTGCCAGTAGTATATTAACGGGTCGTGGAGATGGCTACACCTTC.

This chain links TRBV28 with TRBJ1-1; tentative D call: TRBD1 (5 bases). Between the trimmed V and J ends, which lost 3 bases and 10 bases, there was a span of 15 bases. Germline V lookup: CDR1 MDHEN, CDR2 SYDVKM. The CDR3 runs to 13 residues. Here the CDR3 reads CASSFPGPSAAFF. The CDR3 coding sequence is TGTGCCAGCAGTTTCCCGGGACCTAGCGCAGCTTTCTTT.

The V call is TRBV28, the J call TRBJ1-2, with a possible D match to TRBD1 (6 bases). V lost 4 bases, J lost 8 bases, and 8 bases lay in between. The germline gives CDR1 MDHEN, CDR2 SYDVKM. The CDR3 has 11 residues. The CDR3 is CASSYRDGYTF. In DNA form, the CDR3 reads TGTGCCAGCAGTTACAGGGACGGCTACACCTTC.

The CDR3 spells CASSEVLAGALETQYF. In DNA, the CDR3 is TGTGCCAGCAGTGAGGTCCTAGCGGGGGCCCTCGAGACCCAGTACTTC. The rearrangement joins TRBV6-1 to TRBJ2-5; 10 positions agree with TRBD2. The J segment lost 5 bases and the V segment lost 3 bases, leaving 9 bases of the junction unmatched. CDR1 and CDR2 from the germline V gene are MNHNS and SASEGT. This CDR3 is built from 16 residues.

The V gene is TRBV5-8, the J gene TRBJ1-4, with D perhaps TRBD1 (5 bases). Trimming shortened V by 4 bases and J by 0 bases, and 7 bases separated the two germline ends. Germline CDR1 and CDR2: SGHTS and YDEGEE. The CDR3 is made up of 14 amino acids. The CDR3 region is CASSMTATNEKLFF. CDR3 coding DNA: TGTGCCAGCAGCATGACAGCAACTAATGAAAAACTGTTTTTT.

The chain joins TRBV6-4 to TRBJ2-7, with 7 nucleotides matching TRBD1. Germline trimming cut 4 bases from V and 0 bases from J; bases unmatched to any gene: 6. The CDR3 loop spans 15 amino acids. Germline V gives CDR1 MRHNA, CDR2 SNTAGT. The CDR3 DNA reads TGTGCCAGCAGTGGGGGACAGACGAGCTCCTACGAGCAGTACTTC. It is translated as CASSGGQTSSYEQYF.

The rearrangement uses TRBV28 and TRBJ2-1; 9 nucleotides line up with TRBD1. The CDR3 has 15 amino acids. The germline CDR1 and CDR2 sequences are MDHEN and SYDVKM. V shed 6 bases and J 5 bases; nucleotides not matched to a gene: 8. CDR3 DNA sequence: TGTGCCAGCAGCTCAATACAGGGGGCGGACAATGAGCAGTTCTTC. Residues: CASSSIQGADNEQFF.

The chain combines TRBV11-2 with TRBJ2-7; maybe TRBD1 (5 bases). Trimming removed 0 bases from V and 3 bases from J, with 15 bases in between. Per the germline V gene, CDR1 is SGHAT and CDR2 is FQNNGV. The CDR3 length is 16 residues. The chain's CDR3 is CASSLDGTGGIYEQYF. In DNA form, the CDR3 reads TGTGCCAGCAGCTTAGATGGCACAGGTGGGATCTACGAGCAGTACTTC. The whole variable domain, filled in from reference TRBV11-2 and TRBJ2-7, reads EAGVAQSPRYKIIEKRQSVAFWCNPISGHATLYWYQQILGQGPKLLIQFQNNGVVDDSQLPKDRFSAERLKGVDSTLKIQPAKLEDSAVYLCASSLDGTGGIYEQYFGPGTRLTVT.